The text below deals with one T cell receptor (beta chain). It has no known antigen specificity. A commercial ELISA kit detecting HCMV-specific IgG in serum was used to determine HCMV serostatus. Peripheral blood mononuclear cells were isolated from blood by Ficoll density gradient centrifugation. This entry is derived from a study of T cells expressing NK-cell markers (dated by TCRdb to the early 2020s). About the study as a whole: TCR beta-chain repertoires were profiled in sorted CD3+CD56+NKG2C+, CD3+CD56+NKG2C- and CD3+CD56-NKG2C+ T-cell subsets from fewer than 10 donors. Seven of the eight sequenced donors were HCMV-seropositive and one was HCMV-seronegative. The study sequenced eight donors, all healthy volunteers chosen at random: three men and five women. Sequencing of the libraries produced 2 x 150 bp reads on Illumina HiSeq 2000/2500, MiSeq or NextSeq.

The CDR3 runs 18 residues from the cysteine to the phenylalanine. No DNA appears here. The germline V gene (reference sequence) yields LGHDT for CDR1 and YNNKEL for CDR2. These reads were obtained on an Illumina HiSeq 2000. The TCR beta cDNA libraries were made using 5'RACE template switching, a step that added both a universal primer site and unique molecular identifiers. Synthesis of cDNA was primed from the TCR beta constant segment and was followed by two consecutive PCR amplification steps. The authors processed their data as follows. MIGEC handled demultiplexing of the reads and grouping by UMI, while MiTCR was used to assemble and quantify clonotypes. To remove erroneous sequences, TCR cDNA sequences were retained only when supported by two or more reads. The tcR package was used for downstream repertoire analysis, and clonotypes were matched between fractions using CDR3 nucleotide sequence together with V segment. VDJmatch was used to annotate antigen specificity against VDJdb, with one amino acid substitution in CDR3 allowed. TCRdb reprocessed the reads and provides one entry for every CDR3 protein sequence; no DNA is given. These V and J calls originate from TCRdb's pipeline instead of the authors' own analysis. This sample's listing comprises about 170,000 distinct CDR3 sequences. The ten largest clonotypes hold over 20% of the sample.

Here is what the overall study found, with its caveats: Those dominant clonotypes were again the most abundant among CD3+CD56-NKG2C+ cells in several donors, at about 25-60.1%. It remained unclear whether the expanded NKG2C-expressing T cell clones were specific for HCMV antigens. In roughly six donors, the dominant CD3+CD56+NKG2C+ clonotypes were among the top 10 CD8+ clonotypes and accounted for about 1.0-7.0% of CD8+ T cells.

The receptor was derived from a man between 18 and 69 years old in good health. The chain is made from TRBV3-1 and TRBJ2-5; the D call from TCRdb, TRBD2, cannot be confirmed without DNA. Sequencing was performed on blood T cells: a sorted CD56 or NKG2C T cell subset, CD4+ or CD8+ T cells, or bulk PBMC T cells (not recorded which). CDR3 sequence: CASSQDTRLAGSQETQYF.